Sequencing of this T cell receptor beta chain was carried out in a study of shared clonotypes between healthy human individuals. In the study overall: Those who served as donors were a couple of women and a few men between the ages of 18 and 49.

Findings of the study overall: The sharing of 4.5% to 5.5% of naive CD4 clonotypes was seen across several donors. Larger estimated richness was generally recorded for naive subsets relative to memory subsets.

Germline V CDR1 and CDR2: ENHRY, SYGVKD. This CDR3 spans 16 amino acids. Trimming pared 3 bases from V and 1 base from J, leaving 14 bases between. Data came from immunoSEQ multiplex PCR; TCRdb stores just in-frame clones and leaves some out. The table has roughly 2,500,000 clones, roughly 93% seen once. Into CD45RA+ naive and CD45RA-negative memory subsets, the CD4+ cells were split. Turning to this clone: Its antigen is undetermined.

Sequenced input: naive CD4+ T cells from PBMCs. Subset in this sample: CD45RA+ positively selected. The V call is TRBV10-3, the J call TRBJ2-3; D perhaps matches TRBD2 (5 bases). The receptor was isolated from a man younger than 30 in good health. Some clones in this sample may be carry-over from other donors' samples. Here the CDR3 DNA reads TGTGCCATCAGTGATCCCCTAGGACTGGGCACAGATACGCAGTATTTT. As protein: CAISDPLGLGTDTQYF.